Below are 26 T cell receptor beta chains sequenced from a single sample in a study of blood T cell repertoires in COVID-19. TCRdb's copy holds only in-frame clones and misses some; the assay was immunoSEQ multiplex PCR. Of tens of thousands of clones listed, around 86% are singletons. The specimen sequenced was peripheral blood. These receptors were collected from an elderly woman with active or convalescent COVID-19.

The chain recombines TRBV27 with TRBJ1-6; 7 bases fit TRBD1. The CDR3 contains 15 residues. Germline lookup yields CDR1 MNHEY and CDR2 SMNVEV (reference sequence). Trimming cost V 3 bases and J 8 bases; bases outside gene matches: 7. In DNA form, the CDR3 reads TGTGCCAGCAGTTTCAGACAGGGCAGGGATTCACCCCTCCACTTT. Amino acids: CASSFRQGRDSPLHF.

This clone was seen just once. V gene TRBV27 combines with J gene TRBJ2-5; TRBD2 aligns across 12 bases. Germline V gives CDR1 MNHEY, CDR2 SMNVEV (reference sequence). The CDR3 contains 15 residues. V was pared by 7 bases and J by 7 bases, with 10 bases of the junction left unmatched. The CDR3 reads CASIWTSGVPGTQYF. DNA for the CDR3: TGTGCCAGCATTTGGACTAGCGGGGTTCCGGGGACCCAGTACTTC.

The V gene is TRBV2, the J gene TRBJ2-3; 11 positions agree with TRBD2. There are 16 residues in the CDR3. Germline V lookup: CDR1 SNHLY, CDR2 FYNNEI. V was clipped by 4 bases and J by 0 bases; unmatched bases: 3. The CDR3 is CASSVVAGGSTDTQYF. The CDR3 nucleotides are TGTGCCAGCAGTGTTGTAGCGGGGGGGAGCACAGATACGCAGTATTTT.

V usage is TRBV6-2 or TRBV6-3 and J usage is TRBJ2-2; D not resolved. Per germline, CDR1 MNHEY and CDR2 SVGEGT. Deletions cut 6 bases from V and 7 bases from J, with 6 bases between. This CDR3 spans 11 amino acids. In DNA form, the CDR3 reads TGTGCCAGCAGCGTAGTCGGGGAGCTGTTTTTT. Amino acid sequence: CASSVVGELFF.

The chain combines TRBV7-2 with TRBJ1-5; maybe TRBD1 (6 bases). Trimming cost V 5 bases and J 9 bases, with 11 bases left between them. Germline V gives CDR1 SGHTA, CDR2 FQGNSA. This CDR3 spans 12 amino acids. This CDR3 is CASSPARGPQHF. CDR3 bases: TGTGCCAGCAGCCCAGCCAGGGGGCCCCAGCATTTT.

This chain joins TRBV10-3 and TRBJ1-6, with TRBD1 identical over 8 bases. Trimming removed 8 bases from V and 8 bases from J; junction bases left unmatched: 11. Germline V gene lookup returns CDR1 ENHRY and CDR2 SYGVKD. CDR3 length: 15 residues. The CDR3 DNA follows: TGTGCCATCGGATCAGGTGGACAGGGCGATTCACCCCTCCACTTT. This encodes CAIGSGGQGDSPLHF.

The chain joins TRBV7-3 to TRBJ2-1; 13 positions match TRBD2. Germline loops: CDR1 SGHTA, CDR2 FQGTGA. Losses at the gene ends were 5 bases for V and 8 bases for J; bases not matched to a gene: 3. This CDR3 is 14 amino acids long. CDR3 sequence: CASSPGTSGDEQFF. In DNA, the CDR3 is TGTGCCAGCAGCCCAGGGACTAGCGGGGATGAGCAGTTCTTC.

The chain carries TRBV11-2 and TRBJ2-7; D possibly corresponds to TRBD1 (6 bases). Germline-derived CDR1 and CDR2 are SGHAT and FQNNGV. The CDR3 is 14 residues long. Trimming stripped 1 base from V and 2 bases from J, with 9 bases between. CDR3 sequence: CASSLVWTAYEQYF. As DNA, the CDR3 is TGTGCCAGCAGCTTAGTTTGGACAGCCTACGAGCAGTACTTC.

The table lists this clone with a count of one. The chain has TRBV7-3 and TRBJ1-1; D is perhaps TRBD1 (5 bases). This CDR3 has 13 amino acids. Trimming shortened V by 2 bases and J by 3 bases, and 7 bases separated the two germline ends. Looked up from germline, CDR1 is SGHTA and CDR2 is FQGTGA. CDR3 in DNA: TGTGCCAGCAGCTTAGTCAGGGACACTGAAGCTTTCTTT. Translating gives CASSLVRDTEAFF.

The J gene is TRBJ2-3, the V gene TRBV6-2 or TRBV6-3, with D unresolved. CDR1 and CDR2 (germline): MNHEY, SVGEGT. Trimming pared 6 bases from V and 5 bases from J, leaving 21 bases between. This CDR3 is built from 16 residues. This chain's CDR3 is CASSPAKLKPGDTQYF. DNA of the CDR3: TGTGCCAGCAGCCCCGCTAAACTAAAGCCGGGAGATACGCAGTATTTT.

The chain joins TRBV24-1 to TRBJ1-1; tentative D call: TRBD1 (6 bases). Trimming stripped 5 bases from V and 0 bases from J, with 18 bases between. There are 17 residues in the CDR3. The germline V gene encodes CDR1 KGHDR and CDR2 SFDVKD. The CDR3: CATSAQTKGGVNTEAFF. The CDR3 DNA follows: TGTGCCACCAGTGCACAGACCAAAGGGGGGGTGAACACTGAAGCTTTCTTT.

The CDR3 sequence: CASSLRGNTYNEQFF. In DNA form, the CDR3 reads TGTGCCAGCAGCTTAAGGGGGAATACCTACAATGAGCAGTTCTTC. J is TRBJ2-1 and V is TRBV13, with a tentative D call TRBD1 (6 bases). This CDR3 is built from 15 residues. Trimming took 2 bases from V and 2 from J, leaving 10 bases between them. Germline V CDR1 and CDR2: PRHDT, FYEKMQ (reference sequence).

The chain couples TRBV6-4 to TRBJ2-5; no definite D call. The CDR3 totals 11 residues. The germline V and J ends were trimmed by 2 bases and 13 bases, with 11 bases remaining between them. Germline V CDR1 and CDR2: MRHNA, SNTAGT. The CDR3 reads CASSDQVVWYF. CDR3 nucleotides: TGTGCCAGCAGTGACCAGGTCGTATGGTACTTC.

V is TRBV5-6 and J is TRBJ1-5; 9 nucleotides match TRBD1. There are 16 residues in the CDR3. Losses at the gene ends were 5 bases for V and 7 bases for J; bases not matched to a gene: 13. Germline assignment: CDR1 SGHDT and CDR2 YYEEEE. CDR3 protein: CASRRGPGQGLQPQHF. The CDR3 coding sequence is TGTGCCAGCAGGAGAGGACCGGGACAGGGATTACAGCCCCAGCATTTT.

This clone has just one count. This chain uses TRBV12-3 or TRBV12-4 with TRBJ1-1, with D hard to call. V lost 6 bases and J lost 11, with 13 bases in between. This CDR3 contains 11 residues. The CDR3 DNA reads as TGTGCCAGCAGGGGCCTGGGGAGGGCTTTCTTT. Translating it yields CASRGLGRAFF.

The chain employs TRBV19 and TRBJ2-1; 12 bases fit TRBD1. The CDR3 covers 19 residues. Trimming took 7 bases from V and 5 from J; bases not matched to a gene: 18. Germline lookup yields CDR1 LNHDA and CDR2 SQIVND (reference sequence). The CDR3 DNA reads TGTGCCAGTACCGCAACAGGTGGGACAGGGGGCAACCCACACAATGAGCAGTTCTTC. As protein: CASTATGGTGGNPHNEQFF.

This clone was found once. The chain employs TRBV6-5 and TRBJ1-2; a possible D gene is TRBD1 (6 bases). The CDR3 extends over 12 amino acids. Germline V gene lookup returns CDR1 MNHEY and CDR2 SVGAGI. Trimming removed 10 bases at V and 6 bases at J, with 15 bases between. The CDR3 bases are TGTGCCACAGTGGGGGCGGGGGATGGCTACACCTTC. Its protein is CATVGAGDGYTF.

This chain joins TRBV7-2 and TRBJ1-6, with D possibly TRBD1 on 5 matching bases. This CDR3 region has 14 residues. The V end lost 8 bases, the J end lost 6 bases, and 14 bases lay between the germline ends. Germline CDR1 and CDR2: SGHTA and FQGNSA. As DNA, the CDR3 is TGTGCCAGCGGTGACCAGGGTTTTAATTCACCCCTCCACTTT. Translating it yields CASGDQGFNSPLHF.

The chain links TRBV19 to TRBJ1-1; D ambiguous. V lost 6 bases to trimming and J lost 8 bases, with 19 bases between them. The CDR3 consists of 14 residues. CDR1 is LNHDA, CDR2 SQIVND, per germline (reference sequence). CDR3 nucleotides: TGTGCCAGTAGGATGGGTAGTATCGGGGAAGAAGCTTTCTTT. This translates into CASRMGSIGEEAFF.

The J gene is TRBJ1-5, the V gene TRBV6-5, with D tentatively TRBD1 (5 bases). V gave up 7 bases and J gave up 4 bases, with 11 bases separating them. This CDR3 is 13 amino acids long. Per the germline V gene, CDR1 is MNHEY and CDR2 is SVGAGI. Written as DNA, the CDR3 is TGTGCCAGCAACGAACAGGTGAATCAGCCCCAGCATTTT. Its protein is CASNEQVNQPQHF.

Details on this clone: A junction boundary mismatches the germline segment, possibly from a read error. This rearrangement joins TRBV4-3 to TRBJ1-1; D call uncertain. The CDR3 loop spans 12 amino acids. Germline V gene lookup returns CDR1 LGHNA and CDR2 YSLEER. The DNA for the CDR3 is TGCGCCAGCAGCCAAGCGAACAGTGAAGCTTTCTTT. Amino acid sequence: CASSQANSEAFF.

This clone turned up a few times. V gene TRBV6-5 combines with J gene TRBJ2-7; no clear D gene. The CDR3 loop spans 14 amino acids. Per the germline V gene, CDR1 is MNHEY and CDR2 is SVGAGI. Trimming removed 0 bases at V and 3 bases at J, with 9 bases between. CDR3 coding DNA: TGTGCCAGCAGTTACTCTAGAGCTTTCTACGAGCAGTACTTC. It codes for CASSYSRAFYEQYF.

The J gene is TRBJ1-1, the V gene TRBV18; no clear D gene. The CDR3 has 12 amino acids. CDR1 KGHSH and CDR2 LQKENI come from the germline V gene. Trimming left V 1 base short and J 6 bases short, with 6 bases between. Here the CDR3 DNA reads TGTGCCAGCTCACCACGGCAGGCTGAAGCTTTCTTT. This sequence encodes CASSPRQAEAFF.

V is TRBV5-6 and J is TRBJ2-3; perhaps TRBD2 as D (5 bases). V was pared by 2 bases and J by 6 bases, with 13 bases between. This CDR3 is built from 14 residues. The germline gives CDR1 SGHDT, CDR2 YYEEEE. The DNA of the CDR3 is TGTGCCAGCAGCTTTGGTGCTAGCCCTGATACGCAGTATTTT. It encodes CASSFGASPDTQYF.

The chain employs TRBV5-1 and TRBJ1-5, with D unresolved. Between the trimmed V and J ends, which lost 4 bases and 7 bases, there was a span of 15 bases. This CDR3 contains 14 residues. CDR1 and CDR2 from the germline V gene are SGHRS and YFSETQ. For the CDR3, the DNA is TGCGCCAGCAGCCCACTAAATGGGGAGCAGCCCCAGCATTTT. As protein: CASSPLNGEQPQHF.

DNA for the CDR3: TGCAGCGTTGAAGCCCCGAGCTCTGGAAACACCATATATTTT. This encodes CSVEAPSSGNTIYF. The chain recombines TRBV29-1 with TRBJ1-3, with D hard to call. This CDR3 contains 14 residues. Germline CDR1 SQVTM, CDR2 ANQGSEA. Trimming pared 1 base from V and 0 bases from J, leaving 7 bases between.